This T cell receptor beta chain was sequenced for a study of technical replicates of blood from several donors. V lost 4 bases and J lost 5, with 18 bases in between. Germline CDR1 reads SGDLS; CDR2 reads YYNGEE. The CDR3 is 15 amino acids. The assay was immunoSEQ multiplex PCR, and TCRdb's table has in-frame clones only and misses some. The sample holds roughly 87,000 clones, about 94% seen once. This TCR derives from a human donor in good health. This chain uses TRBV9 with TRBJ2-5; D is possibly TRBD2 (6 bases). Sequencing was carried out using T cells isolated from PBMCs. The CDR3 loop reads CASSSGTPEGETQYF. The CDR3 region has the DNA TGTGCCAGCAGCTCCGGGACTCCCGAGGGGGAGACCCAGTACTTC.